These 20 T cell receptor beta chains were sequenced from one sample in a study of OX40 agonist ivuxolimab in advanced cancers. Produced via immunoSEQ multiplex PCR; TCRdb's table is partial and in-frame only. The sample holds about 77,000 clones, 87% seen once. Here the sequenced sample was CD4+ or CD8+ T cells sorted from blood, taken in a trial of the OX40 agonist ivuxolimab. These receptors were collected from an adult with an advanced solid tumor such as melanoma, head and neck, liver or kidney cancer.

V usage is TRBV30 and J usage is TRBJ1-2, with unresolved D. The CDR3 is 13 amino acids. In germline, CDR1 is GTSNPN, CDR2 SVGIG (reference sequence). The ends were cut back, 7 bases at V and 0 bases at J, with 12 bases in the middle. This chain's CDR3 is CASSVGTNYGYTF. CDR3 bases: TGTGCCTCCTCCGTTGGTACTAACTATGGCTACACCTTC.

CDR3 sequence reads: CASRLTRSPFYEQYF. The CDR3 DNA reads as TGTGCCAGCAGACTAACAAGGAGTCCCTTCTACGAGCAGTACTTC. This sequence joins TRBV27 and TRBJ2-7; D unresolved. V was trimmed by 6 bases and J by 3 bases, leaving 18 bases between them. This CDR3 region has 15 residues. Germline CDR1 MNHEY, CDR2 SMNVEV (reference sequence).

This clone was picked up a small number of times. The V gene is TRBV19, the J gene TRBJ1-2; weak D call: TRBD1 (5 bases). The V gene's germline CDR1 is LNHDA and CDR2 SQIVND (reference sequence). This CDR3 region has 13 residues. With 5 bases removed from V and 4 bases from J, the gap between germline ends came to 11 bases. This CDR3 is CASSDRQLYGYTF. CDR3 DNA sequence: TGTGCCAGTAGTGATCGACAGCTCTATGGCTACACCTTC.

The rearrangement uses TRBV5-1 and TRBJ2-3; D uncertain. Germline loops: CDR1 SGHRS, CDR2 YFSETQ. CDR3 length equals 14 residues. Deletions cut 4 bases from V and 2 bases from J, with 11 bases between. CDR3 nucleotides: TGCGCCAGCAGCCCTGGCTCGATCACAGATACGCAGTATTTT. It specifies CASSPGSITDTQYF.

The chain joins TRBV6-6 to TRBJ2-7; 7 nucleotides match TRBD2. Germline CDR1 and CDR2: MNHNY and SVGAGI (reference sequence). CDR3 length: 15 amino acids. V gave up 0 bases and J gave up 5 bases; unmatched junction bases: 7. CDR3 in DNA: TGTGCCAGCAGTTACTCGGGGAGGGGACGCAACGAGCAGTACTTC. This codes for CASSYSGRGRNEQYF.

The chain is built from TRBV11-2 and TRBJ2-6; D gene ambiguous. This CDR3 comprises 16 residues. The germline V and J ends were trimmed by 5 bases and 1 base, with 12 bases remaining between them. Germline lookup yields CDR1 SGHAT and CDR2 FQNNGV. CDR3 sequence: CASSPRGTSGANVLTF. The CDR3 nucleotides read TGTGCCAGCAGCCCACGCGGAACTTCTGGGGCCAACGTCCTGACTTTC.

The V and J genes are TRBV6-1 and TRBJ1-2; no firm D call. There are 13 residues in the CDR3. V lost 5 bases to trimming and J lost 1 base, with 8 bases between them. In germline, CDR1 is MNHNS, CDR2 SASEGT. As DNA, the CDR3 is TGTGCCAGCAGTAGAGGTTTTAACTATGGCTACACCTTC. Residues: CASSRGFNYGYTF.

This clone was recorded only once. The rearrangement uses TRBV5-1 and TRBJ2-1, with TRBD2 matching 7 bases. Germline CDR1 and CDR2: SGHRS and YFSETQ. The CDR3 covers 12 residues. Trimming removed 3 bases from V and 6 bases from J; junction bases left unmatched: 0. DNA for the CDR3: TGCGCCAGCAGCTGGGAGGGCAATGAGCAGTTCTTC. Its translation is CASSWEGNEQFF.

The rearrangement links TRBV5-1 to TRBJ2-7; 12 nucleotides agree with TRBD2. Germline V gives CDR1 SGHRS, CDR2 YFSETQ. The CDR3 is 16 residues long. The trim removed 0 bases at V and 6 bases at J, leaving 7 bases unmatched. CDR3 residues: CASSLGLAGVLGEQYF. CDR3 sequence (DNA): TGCGCCAGCAGCTTGGGACTAGCGGGGGTCCTTGGCGAGCAGTACTTC.

This clone was seen a single time. The chain employs TRBV27 and TRBJ1-3; TRBD1 might be the D (5 bases). Germline loops: CDR1 MNHEY, CDR2 SMNVEV (reference sequence). This CDR3 has 16 residues. V gave up 2 bases and J gave up 5 bases, with 16 bases separating them. CDR3 sequence reads: CASSLVWPGPRNTIYF. The CDR3 nucleotides are TGTGCCAGCAGTTTAGTTTGGCCGGGGCCAAGAAACACCATATATTTT.

The gene calls are TRBV27 and TRBJ1-5; D perhaps matches TRBD1 (6 bases). The CDR3 spans 14 residues. Trimming took off 3 bases at V and 6 bases at J, with 12 bases between the two ends. From germline, CDR1 is MNHEY and CDR2 SMNVEV (reference sequence). The CDR3 region has the DNA TGTGCCAGCAGTTTCCGGGGGCTAGGTCAGCCCCAGCATTTT. This encodes CASSFRGLGQPQHF.

This clone was counted a few times. CDR3 nucleotide sequence: TGCGCCAGCAGCTTGTCAGGGTTGGACCGTTACACCTTC. Translating it yields CASSLSGLDRYTF. V usage is TRBV5-1 and J usage is TRBJ1-2, with D possibly TRBD1 on 5 matching bases. This CDR3 is 13 amino acids long. Germline CDR1 reads SGHRS; CDR2 reads YFSETQ. Deletions cut 1 base from V and 11 bases from J, with 15 bases between. Based on the CDR3 plus reference TRBV5-1 and TRBJ1-2, the full variable domain is KAGVTQTPRYLIKTRGQQVTLSCSPISGHRSVSWYQQTPGQGLQFLFEYFSETQRNKGNFPGRFSGRQFSNSRSEMNVSTLELGDSALYLCASSLSGLDRYTFGSGTRLTVV.

The chain is built from TRBV19 and TRBJ1-2; TRBD1 is a possible D gene (6 bases). Germline CDR1 reads LNHDA; CDR2 reads SQIVND (reference sequence). V was trimmed by 4 bases and J by 5 bases, leaving 17 bases between them. The CDR3 covers 15 residues. CDR3: CASSKEPTGKYGYTF. CDR3 DNA sequence: TGTGCCAGTAGTAAAGAACCGACAGGAAAGTATGGCTACACCTTC. The variable domain in full, completed from reference TRBV19 and TRBJ1-2, reads DGGITQSPKYLFRKEGQNVTLSCEQNLNHDAMYWYRQDPGQGLRLIYYSQIVNDFQKGDIAEGYSVSREKKESFPLTVTSAQKNPTAFYLCASSKEPTGKYGYTFGSGTRLTVV.

V is TRBV7-2 and J is TRBJ1-4, with 9 nucleotides matching TRBD1. V was pared by 4 bases and J by 7 bases, with 4 bases of the junction left unmatched. CDR1 is SGHTA and CDR2 is FQGNSA in the germline V gene. The CDR3 is 14 residues long. In nucleotides, the CDR3 is TGTGCCAGCAGCTCCGGGACAGGGCTTGAAAAACTGTTTTTT. Translated: CASSSGTGLEKLFF.

The chain links TRBV7-6 to TRBJ2-3, with 15 bases identical to TRBD2. This CDR3 contains 17 residues. CDR1 is SGHVS and CDR2 is FNYEAQ in the germline V gene. The ends lost 5 bases at V and 6 bases at J; junction bases unmatched: 9. Written as DNA, the CDR3 is TGTGCCAGCAGCGTCTATGGGACTAGCGGGGGGCGGGATACGCAGTATTTT. Residues: CASSVYGTSGGRDTQYF.

The CDR3 protein is CASGLVGGVGTEAFF. CDR3 DNA sequence: TGTGCTAGTGGTTTGGTCGGGGGTGTCGGGACTGAAGCTTTCTTT. The rearrangement links TRBV12-5 to TRBJ1-1, with D perhaps TRBD1 (5 bases). CDR3 size: 15 residues. The V gene's germline CDR1 is LGHNT and CDR2 FRNRAP. V lost 0 bases, J lost 5 bases, and 13 bases lay in between.

This chain links TRBV9 with TRBJ2-7, with D unclear. The length of the CDR3 is 15 residues. Trimming removed 0 bases at V and 2 bases at J, with 12 bases between. Germline CDR1 and CDR2: SGDLS and YYNGEE. CDR3: CASSVGPGAPYEQYF. The CDR3 DNA is TGTGCCAGCAGCGTAGGGCCAGGAGCACCCTACGAGCAGTACTTC.

The genes are TRBV10-2 and TRBJ2-2, with 11 bases fitting TRBD2. V trimming: 7 bases; J trimming: 0 bases; junction bases outside the gene matches: 7. The CDR3 covers 17 residues. The germline CDR1 and CDR2 sequences are WSHSY and SAAADI. CDR3 region: CASTGLAGSPNTGELFF. As DNA, the CDR3 is TGCGCCAGCACAGGACTAGCGGGTTCTCCGAACACCGGGGAGCTGTTTTTT.

This chain joins TRBV30 and TRBJ1-1; 8 nucleotides align to TRBD1. In germline, CDR1 is GTSNPN, CDR2 SVGIG (reference sequence). CDR3 length: 15 amino acids. V was clipped by 0 bases and J by 3 bases; unmatched bases: 6. The CDR3 here is CAWSVWTGHYTEAFF. CDR3 sequence (DNA): TGTGCCTGGAGTGTCTGGACAGGGCATTACACTGAAGCTTTCTTT.

The V call is TRBV27, the J call TRBJ2-1; 8 bases agree with TRBD2. Germline V CDR1 and CDR2: MNHEY, SMNVEV (reference sequence). The CDR3 spans 15 residues. V gave up 6 bases and J gave up 2 bases; unmatched junction bases: 6. CDR3 region: CASRKRGTAYNEQFF. The CDR3 DNA reads TGTGCCAGCAGGAAGCGGGGGACGGCCTACAATGAGCAGTTCTTC.